The 14 T cell receptor beta chains presented below share a single source sample, sequenced in a study of blood T cell repertoires in COVID-19. Assay: immunoSEQ multiplex PCR; the TCRdb copy retains only in-frame clones and omits some. The sample includes 45,000 to 70,000 clones, approximately 87% seen only once; the top ten take about 6.5%. The sample comprised peripheral blood. The source is an older woman with COVID-19, enrolled during active disease.

The rearrangement links TRBV27 to TRBJ1-1; D remains unclear. This CDR3 contains 13 residues. Germline V gives CDR1 MNHEY, CDR2 SMNVEV (reference sequence). The ends were cut back, 5 bases at V and 11 bases at J, with 18 bases in the middle. The DNA of the CDR3 is TGTGCCAGCAGTCATCGGGAGGGTCCTGCGGCTTTCTTT. Residues: CASSHREGPAAFF.

This sequence joins TRBV5-1 and TRBJ2-1; TRBD2 matches 7 bases. The CDR3 covers 17 residues. Germline V gene data show CDR1 as SGHRS and CDR2 as YFSETQ. The V gene end was trimmed by 3 bases and the J gene end by 0 bases; junction bases not matched to a gene: 9. The CDR3 region is CASSWGLAGSSYNEQFF. The DNA for the CDR3 is TGCGCCAGCAGCTGGGGATTAGCGGGTAGCTCCTACAATGAGCAGTTCTTC.

The rearrangement uses TRBV9 and TRBJ1-2; 7 nucleotides match TRBD1. The germline V gene has CDR1 SGDLS and CDR2 YYNGEE. CDR3 length equals 16 residues. Germline trimming cut 4 bases from V and 5 bases from J; bases unmatched to any gene: 14. The CDR3 nucleotides read TGTGCCAGCAGCAGACAAATTGGACAGGTCCCATATGGCTACACCTTC. Translating gives CASSRQIGQVPYGYTF.

In this sample, this clone turned up a few times. The chain is built from TRBV3-1 (or the pseudogene TRBV3-2) and TRBJ2-7; D is possibly TRBD2 (6 bases). Germline V gene sequence: CDR1 LGHDT, CDR2 YNNKEL (reference sequence). The CDR3 is made up of 16 amino acids. The germline V and J ends were trimmed by 4 bases and 3 bases, with 19 bases remaining between them. The CDR3 here is CASSPRRVGTFYEQYF. Here the CDR3 DNA reads TGTGCCAGCAGCCCACGTCGGGTGGGGACTTTCTACGAGCAGTACTTC.

This rearrangement joins TRBV18 to TRBJ2-1, with D possibly matching TRBD2 (5 bases). Germline V gene data show CDR1 as KGHSH and CDR2 as LQKENI. The CDR3 is 16 amino acids. V dropped 0 bases and J dropped 0 bases, with 9 bases sitting between them. CDR3 sequence reads: CASSPPKGSSYNEQFF. The CDR3 DNA is TGTGCCAGCTCACCACCGAAAGGGAGCTCCTACAATGAGCAGTTCTTC.

The chain recombines TRBV24-1 with TRBJ2-5; the match to TRBD2 covers 10 bases. The junction had 7 bases not matched to a gene; V was cut back by 9 bases and J by 4 bases. Looked up from germline, CDR1 is KGHDR and CDR2 is SFDVKD. This CDR3 spans 14 amino acids. CDR3 amino acids: CATGLAGGGETQYF. Written as DNA, the CDR3 is TGTGCCACCGGCTTAGCGGGAGGTGGAGAGACCCAGTACTTC.

This chain uses TRBV2 with TRBJ2-1; 10 nucleotides line up with TRBD2. V gave up 5 bases and J gave up 8 bases; unmatched junction bases: 9. Germline CDR1 is SNHLY and CDR2 is FYNNEI. The CDR3 consists of 15 residues. CDR3 nucleotides: TGTGCCAGCAGTAAAACTAGCGGGATATGGGATGAGCAGTTCTTC. Protein sequence: CASSKTSGIWDEQFF.

The rearrangement uses TRBV5-1 and TRBJ1-2; 7 nucleotides align to TRBD1. Per the germline V gene, CDR1 is SGHRS and CDR2 is YFSETQ. Unmatched junction bases numbered 14, after V lost 5 bases and J lost 4 bases. This CDR3 contains 16 residues. CDR3 DNA: TGCGCCAGCAGAGTCGGCCCTCAGGGGGATTTCTATGGCTACACCTTC. Translated: CASRVGPQGDFYGYTF.

V and J are TRBV27 and TRBJ2-3; D remains unclear. The length of the CDR3 is 12 residues. CDR1 and CDR2 (germline): MNHEY, SMNVEV (reference sequence). Trimming pared 7 bases from V and 0 bases from J, leaving 5 bases between. The CDR3 reads CASTGSTDTQYF. The CDR3 DNA follows: TGTGCCAGCACAGGTAGCACAGATACGCAGTATTTT.

In DNA form, the CDR3 reads TGCGCCAGCAGCCAGTTTTTTGGACAGGGGGGATCACTCCGGGAGCTGTTTTTT. Protein product: CASSQFFGQGGSLRELFF. V usage is TRBV4-1 and J usage is TRBJ2-2, with TRBD1 identical over 10 bases. V lost 3 bases, J lost 9 bases, and 16 bases stayed unmatched. The CDR3 has 18 residues. The germline V gene encodes CDR1 MGHRA and CDR2 YSYEKL.

V gene TRBV9 combines with J gene TRBJ1-3; D is uncertain. The V and J ends lost 3 bases and 4 bases respectively, with 14 bases between them. This CDR3 contains 15 residues. Germline V gives CDR1 SGDLS, CDR2 YYNGEE. CDR3 amino acids: CASSGAPGGGNTIYF. CDR3 bases: TGTGCCAGCAGCGGGGCCCCCGGAGGGGGAAACACCATATATTTT.

A single count supports this clone. The V call is TRBV3-1 (or the pseudogene TRBV3-2), the J call TRBJ1-6; D gene ambiguous. CDR1 is LGHDT, CDR2 YNNKEL, per germline (reference sequence). The V end was cut by 1 base, the J end by 4 bases, with 8 bases between. This CDR3 is built from 15 residues. The CDR3 loop is CASSQGSGYNSPLHF. CDR3 DNA sequence: TGTGCCAGCAGCCAAGGCAGTGGTTATAATTCACCCCTCCACTTT.

The chain links TRBV2 to TRBJ1-5, with TRBD1 matching over 9 bases. Germline V CDR1 and CDR2: SNHLY, FYNNEI. V dropped 3 bases and J dropped 0; count of bases not matched to a gene: 6. This CDR3 region has 17 residues. CDR3 DNA: TGTGCCAGCAGTGACCGGACAGGGGTATTTAGCAATCAGCCCCAGCATTTT. Its translation is CASSDRTGVFSNQPQHF.

The chain is built from TRBV5-1 and TRBJ2-1; weak D call: TRBD1 (6 bases). Trimming removed 2 bases from V and 9 bases from J, with 18 bases in between. The CDR3 is 15 amino acids. CDR1 is SGHRS and CDR2 is YFSETQ in the germline V gene. The CDR3 is CASSFRGVFRSEQFF. The DNA for the CDR3 is TGCGCCAGCAGCTTCAGGGGTGTTTTTCGGAGTGAGCAGTTCTTC.